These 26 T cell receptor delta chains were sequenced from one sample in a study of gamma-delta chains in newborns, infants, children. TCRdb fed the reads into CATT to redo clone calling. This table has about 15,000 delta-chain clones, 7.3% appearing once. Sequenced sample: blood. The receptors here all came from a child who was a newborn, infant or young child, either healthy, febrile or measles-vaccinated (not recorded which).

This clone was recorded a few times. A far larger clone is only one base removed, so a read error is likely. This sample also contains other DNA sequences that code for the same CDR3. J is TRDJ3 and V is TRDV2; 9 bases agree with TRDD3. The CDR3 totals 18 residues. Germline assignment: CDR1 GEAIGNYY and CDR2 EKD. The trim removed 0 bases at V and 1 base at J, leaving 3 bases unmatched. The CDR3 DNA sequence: TGTGCCTGTGACACCGTACTGGGGGAATCCTGGGACACCCGACAGATGTTTTTC. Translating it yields CACDTVLGESWDTRQMFF.

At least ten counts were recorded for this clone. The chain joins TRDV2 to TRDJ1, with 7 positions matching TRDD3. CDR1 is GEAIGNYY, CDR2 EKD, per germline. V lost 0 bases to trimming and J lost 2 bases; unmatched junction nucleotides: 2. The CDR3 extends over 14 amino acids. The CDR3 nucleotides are TGTGCCTGTGACACCGGGGATATAACCGATAAACTCATCTTT. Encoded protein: CACDTGDITDKLIF.

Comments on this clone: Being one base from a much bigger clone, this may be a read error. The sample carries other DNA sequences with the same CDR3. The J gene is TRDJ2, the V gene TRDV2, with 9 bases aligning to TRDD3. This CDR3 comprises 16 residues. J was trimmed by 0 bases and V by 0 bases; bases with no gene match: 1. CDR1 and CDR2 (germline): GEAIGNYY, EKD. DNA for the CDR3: TGTGCCTGTGACACCATGGGGGATACTTTGACAGCACAACTCTTCTTT. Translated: CACDTMGDTLTAQLFF.

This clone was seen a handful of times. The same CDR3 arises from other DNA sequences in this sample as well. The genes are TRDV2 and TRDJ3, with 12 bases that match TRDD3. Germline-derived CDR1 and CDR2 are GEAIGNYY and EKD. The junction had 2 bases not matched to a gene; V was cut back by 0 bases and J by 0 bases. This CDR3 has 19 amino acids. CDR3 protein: CACDTLGDTSSWDTRQMFF. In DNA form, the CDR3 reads TGTGCCTGTGACACCCTGGGGGATACGAGCTCCTGGGACACCCGACAGATGTTTTTC.

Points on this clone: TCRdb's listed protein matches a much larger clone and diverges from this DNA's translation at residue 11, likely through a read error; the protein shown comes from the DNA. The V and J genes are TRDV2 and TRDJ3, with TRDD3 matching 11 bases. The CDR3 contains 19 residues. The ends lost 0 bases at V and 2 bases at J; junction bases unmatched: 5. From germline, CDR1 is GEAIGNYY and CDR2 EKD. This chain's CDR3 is CACDTVGDTRPWDTRQMFF. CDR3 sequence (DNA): TGTGCCTGTGACACCGTGGGGGATACGCGCCCCTGGGACACCCGACAGATGTTTTTC.

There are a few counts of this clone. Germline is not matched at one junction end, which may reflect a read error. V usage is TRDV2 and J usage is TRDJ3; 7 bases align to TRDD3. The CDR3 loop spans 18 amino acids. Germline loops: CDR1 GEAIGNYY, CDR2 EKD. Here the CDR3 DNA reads TGTGCCTGTGGCACCGGATACGCTGGCTCCTGGGACACCCGACAGATGTTTTTC. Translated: CACGTGYAGSWDTRQMFF.

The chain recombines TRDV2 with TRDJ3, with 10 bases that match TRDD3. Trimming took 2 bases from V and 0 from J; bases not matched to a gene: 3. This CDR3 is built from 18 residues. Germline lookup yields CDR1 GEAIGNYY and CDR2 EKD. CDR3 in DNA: TGTGCCTGTGACAGACTGGGGGATGGCTCCTGGGACACCCGACAGATGTTTTTC. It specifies CACDRLGDGSWDTRQMFF.

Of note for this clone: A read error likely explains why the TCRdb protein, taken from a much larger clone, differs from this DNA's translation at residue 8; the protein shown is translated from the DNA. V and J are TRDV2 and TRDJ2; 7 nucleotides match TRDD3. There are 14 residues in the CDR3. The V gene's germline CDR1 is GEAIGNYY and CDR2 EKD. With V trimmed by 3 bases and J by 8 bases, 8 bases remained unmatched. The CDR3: CACDYWGLGAQLFF. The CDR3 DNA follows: TGTGCCTGTGACTACTGGGGATTAGGGGCACAACTCTTCTTT.

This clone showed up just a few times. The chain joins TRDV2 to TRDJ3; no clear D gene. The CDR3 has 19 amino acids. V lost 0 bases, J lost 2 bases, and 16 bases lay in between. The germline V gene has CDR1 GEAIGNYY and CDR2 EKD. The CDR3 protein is CACDTPRTAGTWDTRQMFF. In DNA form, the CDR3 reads TGTGCCTGTGACACCCCACGGACCGCGGGTACCTGGGACACCCGACAGATGTTTTTC.

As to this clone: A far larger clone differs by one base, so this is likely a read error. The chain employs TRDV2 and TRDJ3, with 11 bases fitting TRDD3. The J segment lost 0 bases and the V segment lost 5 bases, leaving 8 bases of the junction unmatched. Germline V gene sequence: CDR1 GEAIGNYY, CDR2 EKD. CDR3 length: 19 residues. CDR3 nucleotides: TGTGCCTGTGGCAAAGTACTGGGGGATAGCTCCTGGGACACCCGACAGATGTTTTTC. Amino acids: CACGKVLGDSSWDTRQMFF.

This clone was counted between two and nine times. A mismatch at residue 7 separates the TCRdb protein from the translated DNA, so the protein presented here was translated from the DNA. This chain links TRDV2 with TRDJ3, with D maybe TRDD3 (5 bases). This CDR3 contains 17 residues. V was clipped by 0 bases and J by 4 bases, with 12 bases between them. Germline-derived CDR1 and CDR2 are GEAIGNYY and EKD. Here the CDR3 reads CACDTVPGTWDTRQMFF. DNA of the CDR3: TGTGCCTGTGACACCGTACCGGGGACATGGGACACCCGACAGATGTTTTTC.

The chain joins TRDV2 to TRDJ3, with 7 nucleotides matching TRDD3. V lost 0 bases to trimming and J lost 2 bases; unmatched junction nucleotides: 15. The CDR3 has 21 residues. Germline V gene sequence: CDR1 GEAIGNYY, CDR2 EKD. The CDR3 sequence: CACDTVLTGARSTWDTRQMFF. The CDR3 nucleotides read TGTGCCTGTGACACCGTCCTTACTGGGGCCAGAAGCACCTGGGACACCCGACAGATGTTTTTC.

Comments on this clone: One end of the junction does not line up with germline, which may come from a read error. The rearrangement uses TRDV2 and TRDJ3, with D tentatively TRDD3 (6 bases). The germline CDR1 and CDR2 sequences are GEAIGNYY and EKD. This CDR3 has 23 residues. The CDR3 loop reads CACDTGIIPNCGGSSRDTRQMFF. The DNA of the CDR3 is TGTGCCTGTGACACCGGTATAATTCCGAACTGTGGGGGGAGCTCCCGGGACACCCGACAGATGTTTTTC.

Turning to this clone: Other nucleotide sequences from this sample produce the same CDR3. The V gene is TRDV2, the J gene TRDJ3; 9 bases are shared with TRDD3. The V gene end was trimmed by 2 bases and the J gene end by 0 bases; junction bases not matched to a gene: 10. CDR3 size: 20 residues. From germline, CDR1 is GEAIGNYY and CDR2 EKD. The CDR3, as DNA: TGTGCCTGTGACAAAGTACTGGGGGACCCGAGCTCCTGGGACACCCGACAGATGTTTTTC. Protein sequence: CACDKVLGDPSSWDTRQMFF.

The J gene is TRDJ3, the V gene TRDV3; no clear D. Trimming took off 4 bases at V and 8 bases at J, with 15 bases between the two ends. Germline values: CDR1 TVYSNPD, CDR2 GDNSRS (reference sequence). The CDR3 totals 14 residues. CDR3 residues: CASKGGRHTRQMFF. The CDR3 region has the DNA TGTGCCTCTAAAGGCGGCCGGCACACCCGACAGATGTTTTTC.

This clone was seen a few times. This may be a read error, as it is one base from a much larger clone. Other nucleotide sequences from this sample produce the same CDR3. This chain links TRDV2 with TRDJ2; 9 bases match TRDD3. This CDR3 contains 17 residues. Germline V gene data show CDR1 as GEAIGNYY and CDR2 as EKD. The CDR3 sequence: CACDTLYWGTLTAQLFF. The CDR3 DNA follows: TGTGCCTGTGACACATTGTACTGGGGGACTTTGACCGCACAACTCTTCTTT.

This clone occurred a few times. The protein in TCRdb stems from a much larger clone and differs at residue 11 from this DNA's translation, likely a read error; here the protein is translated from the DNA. This CDR3 is CACDTVGGRWGTRQMFF. The DNA of the CDR3 is TGTGCCTGTGACACCGTTGGGGGTCGCTGGGGCACCCGACAGATGTTTTTC. V and J are TRDV2 and TRDJ3; a possible D gene is TRDD3 (6 bases). Germline loops: CDR1 GEAIGNYY, CDR2 EKD. The CDR3 length is 17 residues.

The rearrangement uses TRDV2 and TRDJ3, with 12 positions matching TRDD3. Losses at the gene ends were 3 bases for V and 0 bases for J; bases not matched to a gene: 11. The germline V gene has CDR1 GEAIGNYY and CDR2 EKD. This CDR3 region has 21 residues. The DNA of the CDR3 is TGTGCCTGTGACTACACTACTGGGGGATACTCCGACTCCTGGGACACCCGACAGATGTTTTTC. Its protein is CACDYTTGGYSDSWDTRQMFF.

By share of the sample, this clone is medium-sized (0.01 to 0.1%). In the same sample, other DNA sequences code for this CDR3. DNA of the CDR3: TGTGCCTGTGACACGGTACTGGGGGCCCTCTCCTGGGACACCCGACAGATGTTTTTC. Its translation is CACDTVLGALSWDTRQMFF. V and J are TRDV2 and TRDJ3; 8 nucleotides agree with TRDD3. This CDR3 has 19 residues. V was clipped by 1 base and J by 0 bases; unmatched bases: 7. CDR1 and CDR2 from the germline V gene are GEAIGNYY and EKD.

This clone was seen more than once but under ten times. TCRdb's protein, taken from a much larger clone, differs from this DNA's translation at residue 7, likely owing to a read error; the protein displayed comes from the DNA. CDR3 in DNA: TGTGCCTGTGACGTACTGTGGGGGAGCTCCTGGGACACCCGACAGATGTTTTTC. Protein product: CACDVLWGSSWDTRQMFF. The V and J genes are TRDV2 and TRDJ3; 7 bases agree with TRDD3. The CDR3 spans 18 residues. V trimming: 3 bases; J trimming: 0 bases; junction bases outside the gene matches: 7. Germline V CDR1 and CDR2: GEAIGNYY, EKD.

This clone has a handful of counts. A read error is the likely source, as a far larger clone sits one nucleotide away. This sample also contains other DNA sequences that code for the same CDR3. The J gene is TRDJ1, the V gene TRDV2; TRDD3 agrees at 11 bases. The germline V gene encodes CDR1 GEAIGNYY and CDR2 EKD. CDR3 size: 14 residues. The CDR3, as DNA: TGTGCCTGCGACACCTGGGGGATACCCGATAAACTCATCTTT. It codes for CACDTWGIPDKLIF.

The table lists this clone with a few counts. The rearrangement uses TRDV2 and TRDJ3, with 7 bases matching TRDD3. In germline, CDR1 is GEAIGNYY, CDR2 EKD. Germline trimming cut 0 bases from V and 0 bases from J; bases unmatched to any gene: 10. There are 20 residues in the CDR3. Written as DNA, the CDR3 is TGTGCCTGTGACACCGTGTCTGGGGGCCCCAGCTCCTGGGACACCCGACAGATGTTTTTC. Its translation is CACDTVSGGPSSWDTRQMFF.

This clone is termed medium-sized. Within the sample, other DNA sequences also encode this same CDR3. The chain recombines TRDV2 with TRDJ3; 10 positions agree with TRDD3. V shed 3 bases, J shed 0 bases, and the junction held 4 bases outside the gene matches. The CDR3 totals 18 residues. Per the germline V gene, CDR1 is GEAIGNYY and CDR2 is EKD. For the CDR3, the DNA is TGTGCCTGTGACCTACTGGGGGATTCCTCCTGGGACACCCGACAGATGTTTTTC. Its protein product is CACDLLGDSSWDTRQMFF.

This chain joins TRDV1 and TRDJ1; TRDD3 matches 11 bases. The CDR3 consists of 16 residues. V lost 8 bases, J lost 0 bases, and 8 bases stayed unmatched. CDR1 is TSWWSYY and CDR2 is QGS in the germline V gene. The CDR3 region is CALSYWGIKYTDKLIF. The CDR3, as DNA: TGTGCTCTTTCCTACTGGGGGATAAAGTACACCGATAAACTCATCTTT.

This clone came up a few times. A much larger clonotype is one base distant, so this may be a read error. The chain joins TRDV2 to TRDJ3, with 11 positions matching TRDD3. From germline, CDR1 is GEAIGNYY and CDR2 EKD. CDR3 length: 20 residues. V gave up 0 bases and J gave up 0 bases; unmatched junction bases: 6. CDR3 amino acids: CACDTVILGDSSWDTRQMFF. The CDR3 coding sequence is TGTGCCTGTGACACCGTTATACTGGGGGATAGCTCCTGGGACACCCGACAGATGTTTTTC.

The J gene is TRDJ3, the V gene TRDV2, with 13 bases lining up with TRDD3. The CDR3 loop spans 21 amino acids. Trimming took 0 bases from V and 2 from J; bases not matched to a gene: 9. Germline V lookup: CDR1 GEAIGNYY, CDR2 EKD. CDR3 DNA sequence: TGTGCCTGTGACACCGGGGGTACTGGGGGATACGCGGCCTGGGACACCCGACAGATGTTTTTC. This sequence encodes CACDTGGTGGYAAWDTRQMFF.